This section outlines one TCR beta chain sequence together with its context. Its specificity is unknown. The PCR had 60 Vbeta and 13 Jbeta primers. Here immunoSEQ multiplex PCR was the method, and the copy in TCRdb shows in-frame clones only, minus some. This sample contains approximately 200,000 clones. Germline lookup yields CDR1 MGHRA and CDR2 YSYEKL. V dropped 0 bases and J dropped 6 bases, with 17 bases sitting between them. The CDR3 runs 16 residues. This entry is derived from a study of cytomegalovirus exposure and HLA in healthy donors. Study-wide results and caveats: The likely explanation for a cluster of highly shared sequence variants was sequencing artifact. HLA-A and HLA-B allele assignments for most subjects were reportedly predicted accurately using TCR beta sequences. Researchers reported in a later analysis that a missense DCLRE1C variant was tied to TCR beta V- and J-gene trimming.

Every donor was a healthy person donating bone marrow. The chain links TRBV4-1 to TRBJ1-2; D gene unclear. The specimen sequenced was PBMCs. The source is a boy aged 5-17 years in good health and CMV-seronegative. The CDR3 protein is CASSQESGWGPDGYTF. CDR3 DNA sequence: TGCGCCAGCAGCCAAGAGAGCGGTTGGGGTCCGGATGGCTACACCTTC.